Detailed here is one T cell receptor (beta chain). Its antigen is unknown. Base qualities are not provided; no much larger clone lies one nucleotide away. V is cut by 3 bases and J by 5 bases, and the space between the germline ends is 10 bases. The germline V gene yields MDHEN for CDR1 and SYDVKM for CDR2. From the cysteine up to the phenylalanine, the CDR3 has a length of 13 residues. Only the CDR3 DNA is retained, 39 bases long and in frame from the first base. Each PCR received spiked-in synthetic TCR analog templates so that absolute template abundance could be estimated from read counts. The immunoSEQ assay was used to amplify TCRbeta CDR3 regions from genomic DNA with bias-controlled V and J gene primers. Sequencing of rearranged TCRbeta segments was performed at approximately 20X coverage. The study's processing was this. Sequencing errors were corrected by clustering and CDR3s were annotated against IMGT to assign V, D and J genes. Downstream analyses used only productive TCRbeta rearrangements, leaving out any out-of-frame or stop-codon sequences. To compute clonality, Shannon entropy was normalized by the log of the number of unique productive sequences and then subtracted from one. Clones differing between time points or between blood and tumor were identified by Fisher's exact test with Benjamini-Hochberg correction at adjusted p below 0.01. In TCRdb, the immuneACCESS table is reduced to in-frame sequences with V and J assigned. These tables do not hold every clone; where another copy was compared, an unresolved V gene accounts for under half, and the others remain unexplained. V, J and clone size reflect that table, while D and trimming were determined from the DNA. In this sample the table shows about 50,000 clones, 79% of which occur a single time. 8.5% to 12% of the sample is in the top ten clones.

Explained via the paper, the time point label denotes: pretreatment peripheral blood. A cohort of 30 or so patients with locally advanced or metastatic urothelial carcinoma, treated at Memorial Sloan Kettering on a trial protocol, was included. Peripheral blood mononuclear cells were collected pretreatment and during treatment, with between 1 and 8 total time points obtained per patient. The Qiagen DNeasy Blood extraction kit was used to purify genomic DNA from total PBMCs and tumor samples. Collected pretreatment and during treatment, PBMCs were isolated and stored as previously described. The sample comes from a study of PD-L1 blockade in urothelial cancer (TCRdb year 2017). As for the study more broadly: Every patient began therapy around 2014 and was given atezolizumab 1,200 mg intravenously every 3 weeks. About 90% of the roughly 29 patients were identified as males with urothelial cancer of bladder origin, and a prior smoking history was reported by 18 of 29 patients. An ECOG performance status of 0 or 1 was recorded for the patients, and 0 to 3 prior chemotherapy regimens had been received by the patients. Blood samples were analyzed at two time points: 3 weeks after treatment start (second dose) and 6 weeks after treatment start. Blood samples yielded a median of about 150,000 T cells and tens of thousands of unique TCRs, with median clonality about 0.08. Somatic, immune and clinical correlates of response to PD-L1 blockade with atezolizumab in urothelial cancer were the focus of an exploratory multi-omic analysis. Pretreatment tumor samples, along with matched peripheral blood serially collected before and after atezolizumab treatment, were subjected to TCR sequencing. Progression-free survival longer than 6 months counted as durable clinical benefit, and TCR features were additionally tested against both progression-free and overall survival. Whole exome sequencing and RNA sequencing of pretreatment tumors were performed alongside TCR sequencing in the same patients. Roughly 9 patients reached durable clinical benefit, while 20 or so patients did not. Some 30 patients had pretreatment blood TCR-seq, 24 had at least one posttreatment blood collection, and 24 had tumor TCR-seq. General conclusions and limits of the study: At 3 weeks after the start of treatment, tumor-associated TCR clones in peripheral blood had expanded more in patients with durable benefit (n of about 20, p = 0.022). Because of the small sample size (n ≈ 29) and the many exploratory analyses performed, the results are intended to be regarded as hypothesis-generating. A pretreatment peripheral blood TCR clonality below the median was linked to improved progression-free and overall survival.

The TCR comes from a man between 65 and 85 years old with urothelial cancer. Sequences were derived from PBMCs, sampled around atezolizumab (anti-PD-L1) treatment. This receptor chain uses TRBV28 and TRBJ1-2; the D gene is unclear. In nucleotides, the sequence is TGTGCCAGCAGTTTTGGCAATAATTATGGCTACACCTTC. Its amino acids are CASSFGNNYGYTF.